This T cell receptor beta chain was observed in a study of T cell responses to AZD1222 COVID-19 vaccine listed by TCRdb under 2021. The study in broad terms: AZD1222 recipients with second doses at about 4 weeks or about 12 weeks were pooled, because spike-specific TCR depth and breadth did not differ between schedules. Trial participants were enrolled by age into subgroups of 18-55, 56-69 and 70-plus years, and about 150, 27 and 61 TCR-sequenced participants, respectively, were included in these subgroups. A total of under 250 trial participants underwent TCR sequencing, of whom more than 200 had received two doses of AZD1222 and some 26 had received two doses of the MenACWY control vaccine. Points the paper makes about the study in general: Only five or six AZD1222 recipients were SARS-CoV-2 seropositive at baseline, limiting conclusions about previously exposed vaccinees. In the small 56-69-year group, the increase in depth fell short of significance, most likely because of low power. Participants were mostly white British and included more females than males, and it was suggested by the authors that clonal diversity may have been underestimated. Vaccine-associated CD4 TCRs spanned the whole spike protein, with dominant responses in regions 160-218 and 743-854. Reportedly, almost half of the unique spike-specific TCRs recognized epitopes lying outside the regions that are mutated in the B.1.351 and B.1.1.7 variants. Spike-specific TCR breadth and depth rose significantly after two AZD1222 doses compared with day 0 and with MenACWY recipients. Because no day 14 peak-response samples were available, the repertoires could be characterized only after the peak T cell response.

Comment on this clone: Its antigen remains unidentified. Base qualities were left out, and no much larger clone turns up one base away.

The label giving this sample's time point can be read as: baseline before first vaccination. Samples from vaccinated people were obtained from the UK trials COV001 and COV002, which included a single-blind randomized controlled phase 2/3 trial of AZD1222 (ChAdOx1 nCoV-19) in healthy adults. Trial participant PBMC samples were collected at day 0 and day 28 after the second dose for TCRbeta chain sequencing. The CDR3 holds 15 amino acids from the cysteine to the phenylalanine. The CDR3 DNA has 45 bases and is translated from base 1. According to the germline V gene, CDR1 reads SGHTS and CDR2 reads YDEGEE. V drops 0 bases and J drops 8 bases, leaving 16 bases in between. The CDR3 regions of human TCRbeta chains were analyzed by immunosequencing. The source study handled its data this way. TCRs in the repertoires were compared against a reference library of SARS-CoV-2-specific TCRs that had been generated with the MIRA antigen-specificity platform. Breadth was defined as the fraction of unique TCRs that were SARS-CoV-2-associated, and depth was defined as the fraction of total T cells that were SARS-CoV-2-associated. Using the MIRA data, each spike-specific TCR was mapped to the spike region that the TCR reacts to and placed in a CD4 or CD8 class. Log10-transformed breadth and depth values were compared by one-way ANOVA with Sidak's multiple comparisons tests. This is the immuneACCESS table as TCRdb keeps it, with only in-frame sequences that have V and J called. A part of the clones is gone; compared with another copy, unresolved V genes explain less than half, and the rest is unexplained. The V and J calls and clone size were taken over from that table, and D and trimming were inferred from the DNA. In this sample the table shows about 100,000 clones, about nine tenths of which occur a single time. 1.8% of the sample is in the top ten clones.

The clonotype comes from an adult in good health. This specimen consisted of peripheral blood, obtained on day 0 of AZD1222 vaccination. The V and J segments used are TRBV5-8 and TRBJ2-3, and perhaps TRBD2 as D gene, on 5 matching bases. The DNA sequence is TGTGCCAGCAGCTTGGCGGGGTTAATCTATGGTACGCAGTATTTT. It specifies CASSLAGLIYGTQYF.